Below, 5 T cell receptor beta chains from the same sample are listed, as sequenced in a study of shared clonotypes between healthy human individuals. In the naive CD8 group, cells lacked CD45RO and were positively selected for CCR7, so terminally differentiated effector memory CD45RA+ cells were left out. Repertoires were generated with immunoSEQ multiplex PCR, while TCRdb's copy carries only in-frame clones and drops some. The sample has around 700,000 clones; just over 90% are singletons. The source material was naive CD8+ T cells sorted from blood. Receptor source: a man aged 30-40 years in good health.

The chain links TRBV6-4 to TRBJ2-7, with 9 bases fitting TRBD2. This CDR3 is 17 amino acids long. CDR1 and CDR2 from the germline V gene are MRHNA and SNTAGT. With 6 bases clipped from V and 4 bases from J, the junction kept 16 bases outside the gene matches. The CDR3 is CASSPKRKREDGYEQYF. Written as DNA, the CDR3 is TGTGCCAGCAGCCCGAAACGGAAGCGGGAGGACGGATACGAGCAGTACTTC.

This clone was picked up one time. The chain uses TRBV28 and TRBJ2-7; 7 bases map to TRBD1. The CDR3 extends over 17 amino acids. The ends lost 3 bases at V and 3 bases at J; junction bases unmatched: 14. Germline-derived CDR1 and CDR2 are MDHEN and SYDVKM. The CDR3 sequence is CASSFSLYTGVRYEQYF. The CDR3 DNA is TGTGCCAGCAGTTTTTCACTCTACACAGGGGTCCGCTACGAGCAGTACTTC.

The sample holds a few counts of this clone. The chain carries TRBV4-2 and TRBJ2-7; 12 nucleotides line up with TRBD2. Trimming cost V 2 bases and J 1 base; bases outside gene matches: 6. Germline loops: CDR1 LGHNA, CDR2 YNFKEQ. This CDR3 comprises 17 residues. The CDR3 region is CASSQFTGTSGSYEQYF. Written as DNA, the CDR3 is TGTGCCAGCAGCCAATTTACCGGGACTAGCGGGTCCTACGAGCAGTACTTC.

This chain connects TRBV27 to TRBJ2-7; D not resolved. V was clipped by 5 bases and J by 6 bases, with 23 bases between them. The germline V gene has CDR1 MNHEY and CDR2 SMNVEV (reference sequence). The length of the CDR3 is 16 residues. CDR3 DNA sequence: TGTGCCAGCAGTAAACCCTCGAACGATCCCAAGGCCGAGCAGTACTTC. This gives the protein CASSKPSNDPKAEQYF.

This clone was seen more than once but under ten times. The genes are TRBV4-1 and TRBJ1-5; D unclear. The V end lost 0 bases, the J end lost 8 bases, and 11 bases lay between the germline ends. CDR1 and CDR2 (germline): MGHRA, YSYEKL. This CDR3 comprises 14 residues. CDR3 DNA: TGCGCCAGCAGCCAAGAGGGAACGATCGAGCCCCAGCATTTT. It codes for CASSQEGTIEPQHF.